What follows are 24 T cell receptor beta chains derived from one specimen sequenced in a study of blood T cell repertoires in COVID-19. Assay: immunoSEQ multiplex PCR; the TCRdb copy retains only in-frame clones and omits some. The data contain 100,000 to 150,000 clones, 79% of them singletons. The sample was peripheral blood. These receptors all come from a man aged 40-55 years with active or convalescent COVID-19.

The chain is built from TRBV6-6 and TRBJ1-6; the D is unclear. CDR1 is MNHNY, CDR2 SVGAGI, per germline (reference sequence). The CDR3 consists of 17 residues. The ends were cut back, 5 bases at V and 0 bases at J, with 14 bases in the middle. The chain's CDR3 is CASSPRTGSSYNSPLHF. The CDR3 DNA is TGTGCCAGCAGTCCCCGGACGGGGAGCTCCTATAATTCACCCCTCCACTTT.

The rearrangement links TRBV30 to TRBJ1-5; no firm D call. The CDR3 runs 15 residues. CDR1 and CDR2 (germline): GTSNPN, SVGIG (reference sequence). Between the trimmed V and J ends, which lost 1 base and 0 bases, there was a span of 10 bases. The CDR3 region is CAWSAHPNSNQPQHF. The CDR3 DNA reads TGTGCCTGGAGTGCTCATCCTAATAGCAATCAGCCCCAGCATTTT.

The V and J genes are TRBV30 and TRBJ1-2, with a possible D match to TRBD1 (5 bases). Trimming stripped 5 bases from V and 0 bases from J, with 13 bases between. The germline gives CDR1 GTSNPN, CDR2 SVGIG (reference sequence). The CDR3 length is 14 residues. Here the CDR3 reads CAWQTGGTNYGYTF. In DNA form, the CDR3 reads TGTGCCTGGCAGACGGGGGGGACTAACTATGGCTACACCTTC.

This chain uses TRBV3-1 (or the pseudogene TRBV3-2) with TRBJ1-1; D remains ambiguous. V lost 8 bases, J lost 4 bases, and 8 bases lay in between. The CDR3 covers 11 residues. Germline V CDR1 and CDR2: LGHDT, YNNKEL (reference sequence). CDR3 DNA: TGTGCCAGCCTCCGGGGCACTGAAGCTTTCTTT. Translation: CASLRGTEAFF.

This clone showed up just once. This chain links TRBV28 with TRBJ1-1; D gene unclear. Trimming took 4 bases from V and 2 from J, leaving 8 bases between them. The CDR3 runs 13 residues. Germline V gene data show CDR1 as MDHEN and CDR2 as SYDVKM. The CDR3 here is CASSSPLNTEAFF. The CDR3 region has the DNA TGTGCCAGCAGTTCCCCCCTAAACACTGAAGCTTTCTTT. Complete variable domain (other parts from reference TRBV28 and TRBJ1-1): DVKVTQSSRYLVKRTGEKVFLECVQDMDHENMFWYRQDPGLGLRLIYFSYDVKMKEKGDIPEGYSVSREKKERFSLILESASTNQTSMYLCASSSPLNTEAFFGQGTRLTVV.

This chain links TRBV10-3 with TRBJ2-7, with 7 nucleotides matching TRBD1. Germline V gene sequence: CDR1 ENHRY, CDR2 SYGVKD. This CDR3 comprises 14 residues. V dropped 6 bases and J dropped 2; count of bases not matched to a gene: 7. The CDR3 sequence: CAISYQGEAYEQYF. The CDR3, as DNA: TGTGCCATCAGCTACCAGGGGGAAGCCTACGAGCAGTACTTC.

This clone came up once. The chain uses TRBV24-1 and TRBJ2-1, with TRBD1 identical over 9 bases. Germline V gene data show CDR1 as KGHDR and CDR2 as SFDVKD. V shed 7 bases and J 5 bases; nucleotides not matched to a gene: 5. The CDR3 has 14 amino acids. The CDR3 sequence: CATSGTGRNNEQFF. In DNA, the CDR3 is TGTGCCACCAGCGGGACAGGGCGGAACAATGAGCAGTTCTTC.

Only one count was recorded for this clone. The chain couples TRBV12-3 or TRBV12-4 to TRBJ1-1; D call uncertain. The CDR3 runs to 12 residues. The V end lost 5 bases, the J end lost 0 bases, and 4 bases lay between the germline ends. In DNA form, the CDR3 reads TGTGCCAGCAGTGTCATGAACACTGAAGCTTTCTTT. This sequence encodes CASSVMNTEAFF.

The chain couples TRBV5-1 to TRBJ2-1; 10 bases are shared with TRBD1. The germline V gene encodes CDR1 SGHRS and CDR2 YFSETQ. The CDR3 is 15 residues long. With V trimmed by 5 bases and J by 1 base, 3 bases remained unmatched. The CDR3 DNA reads TGCGCCAGCAGTATGGGACAGGGGTCCTACAATGAGCAGTTCTTC. It encodes CASSMGQGSYNEQFF.

This chain joins TRBV7-2 and TRBJ2-1, with D perhaps TRBD1 (6 bases). V was pared by 2 bases and J by 1 base, with 9 bases between. The CDR3 contains 15 residues. Germline V gene lookup returns CDR1 SGHTA and CDR2 FQGNSA. The CDR3 protein is CASSLLGASYNEQFF. The CDR3 nucleotides are TGTGCCAGCAGCTTACTGGGGGCGTCCTACAATGAGCAGTTCTTC.

The CDR3 sequence is CASSLGAQSTTIYGYTF. CDR3 nucleotide sequence: TGTGCCAGCAGCTTGGGGGCACAATCAACCACAATCTATGGCTACACCTTC. The V and J genes are TRBV5-8 and TRBJ1-2; D uncertain. Germline V CDR1 and CDR2: SGHTS, YDEGEE. The V and J ends lost 0 bases and 4 bases respectively, with 19 bases between them. The CDR3 has 17 residues.

The J gene is TRBJ2-4, the V gene TRBV10-3; tentative D call: TRBD2 (6 bases). The V gene's germline CDR1 is ENHRY and CDR2 SYGVKD. The CDR3 has 16 residues. V was trimmed by 3 bases and J by 3 bases, leaving 15 bases between them. Here the CDR3 reads CAISEGGAVGKNIQYF. CDR3 DNA sequence: TGTGCCATCAGTGAAGGAGGGGCGGTAGGCAAAAACATTCAGTACTTC.

The gene calls are TRBV19 and TRBJ1-5; no clear D gene. V was pared by 9 bases and J by 3 bases, with 6 bases between. The germline CDR1 and CDR2 sequences are LNHDA and SQIVND (reference sequence). This CDR3 contains 11 residues. The CDR3 here is CASRINQPQHF. CDR3 nucleotide sequence: TGTGCCAGCAGGATCAATCAGCCCCAGCATTTT.

J is TRBJ2-1 and V is TRBV20-1; perhaps TRBD2 as D (6 bases). The CDR3 totals 11 residues. Germline CDR1 DFQATT, CDR2 SNEGSKA (reference sequence). CDR3: CAVPRGNEQFF. CDR3 coding DNA: TGCGCAGTGCCCCGGGGGAATGAGCAGTTCTTC.

This clone was counted many times. The CDR3 loop is CASSLSERSYEQYF. The CDR3 DNA follows: TGTGCCAGCAGCTTATCAGAGCGCTCCTACGAGCAGTACTTC. This chain connects TRBV11-2 to TRBJ2-7, with D uncertain. Germline loops: CDR1 SGHAT, CDR2 FQNNGV. V lost 2 bases, J lost 0 bases, and 8 bases lay in between. The CDR3 runs 14 residues.

This clone has just one count. The V and J genes are TRBV7-2 and TRBJ2-7; no reliable D call. The CDR3 length is 12 residues. In germline, CDR1 is SGHTA, CDR2 FQGNSA. The germline V and J ends were trimmed by 4 bases and 3 bases, with 7 bases remaining between them. The CDR3 here is CASSSFNYEQYF. The CDR3 region has the DNA TGTGCCAGCAGCTCGTTTAACTACGAGCAGTACTTC.

The V and J genes are TRBV12-3 or TRBV12-4 and TRBJ2-1, with 11 nucleotides matching TRBD2. V shed 6 bases and J 14 bases; nucleotides not matched to a gene: 9. The CDR3 consists of 13 residues. CDR3 amino acids: CASRTSGTPWEFF. DNA of the CDR3: TGTGCCAGCAGGACTAGCGGGACTCCCTGGGAGTTCTTC.

The chain links TRBV28 to TRBJ1-6; 7 bases line up with TRBD1. The trim removed 5 bases at V and 7 bases at J, leaving 5 bases unmatched. CDR1 MDHEN and CDR2 SYDVKM come from the germline V gene. This CDR3 region has 14 residues. In DNA, the CDR3 is TGTGCCAGCAGTCAGGGGGGCAGGAATTCACCCCTCCACTTT. Protein product: CASSQGGRNSPLHF. The full variable domain, in which reference TRBV28 and TRBJ1-6 provide the parts outside the CDR3, is DVKVTQSSRYLVKRTGEKVFLECVQDMDHENMFWYRQDPGLGLRLIYFSYDVKMKEKGDIPEGYSVSREKKERFSLILESASTNQTSMYLCASSQGGRNSPLHFGNGTRLTVT.

The chain carries TRBV4-1 and TRBJ2-1, with a tentative D call TRBD2 (6 bases). Trimming removed 0 bases from V and 4 bases from J, with 13 bases in between. Germline V CDR1 and CDR2: MGHRA, YSYEKL. This CDR3 region has 16 residues. CDR3 in DNA: TGCGCCAGCAGCCAAGAAATGGGACTCCTATACAATGAGCAGTTCTTC. Residues: CASSQEMGLLYNEQFF.

This clone was recorded once. This sequence joins TRBV5-1 and TRBJ2-5; 14 nucleotides agree with TRBD2. The length of the CDR3 is 17 residues. The germline CDR1 and CDR2 sequences are SGHRS and YFSETQ. Trimming cost V 2 bases and J 4 bases; bases outside gene matches: 7. The CDR3 DNA follows: TGCGCCAGCAGCTTCCTCCCGGGGACTAGCGGGAGAGAGACCCAGTACTTC. It codes for CASSFLPGTSGRETQYF.

This clone was detected ten times or more. The chain uses TRBV6-5 and TRBJ2-7; a weak D match, TRBD2 (7 bases). This CDR3 has 13 amino acids. Trimming took 7 bases from V and 6 from J, leaving 16 bases between them. CDR1 and CDR2 (germline): MNHEY, SVGAGI. CDR3 nucleotide sequence: TGTGCCAGCAATGTGGGGGGGCCTCGCGAGCAGTACTTC. It yields the protein CASNVGGPREQYF.

The chain joins TRBV6-1 to TRBJ1-6; 7 bases agree with TRBD1. V was pared by 2 bases and J by 4 bases, with 5 bases of the junction left unmatched. The CDR3 totals 16 residues. The germline V gene has CDR1 MNHNS and CDR2 SASEGT. The CDR3 spells CASSERDSYYNSPLHF. The DNA for the CDR3 is TGTGCCAGCAGTGAAAGGGACAGTTATTATAATTCACCCCTCCACTTT.

The V gene is TRBV29-1, the J gene TRBJ1-4, with D uncertain. This CDR3 comprises 13 residues. Trimming left V 8 bases short and J 6 bases short, with 16 bases between. In germline, CDR1 is SQVTM, CDR2 ANQGSEA. The CDR3 loop is CSSSSRVDEKLFF. The CDR3, as DNA: TGCAGCAGCAGTTCGAGGGTAGATGAAAAACTGTTTTTT.

CDR3: CACRKRGTPHGQYF. For the CDR3, the DNA is TGTGCCTGTCGGAAGCGGGGAACCCCCCACGGGCAGTACTTC. The chain carries TRBV30 and TRBJ2-7; 7 bases line up with TRBD2. Germline V CDR1 and CDR2: GTSNPN, SVGIG (reference sequence). This CDR3 region has 14 residues. Unmatched junction bases numbered 17, after V lost 6 bases and J lost 9 bases.